These T cell receptor beta chains were read from a single sample in a study of control samples from healthy donors and cancer patients. Sequencing used immunoSEQ multiplex PCR; TCRdb keeps in-frame clones, though not all of them. The profile shows around 200,000 clones, over 80% of them singletons. The material sequenced was blood. The receptors derive from a man aged 18 to 30 in good health. CDR3s include the opening cysteine and the closing phenylalanine or tryptophan. A D gene is named only where the DNA matches it firmly. Clone size is shown for a subset of rows, as once, few, many or a class of expanded clone.

j_call: TRBJ2-7
v_call: TRBV5-6
d_call: TRBD1
clone_size: .
cdr3_aa: CASSLGQQYEQYF
cdr3_nt: TGTGCCAGCAGCCTGGGACAGCAATACGAGCAGTACTTC

j_call: TRBJ2-7
v_call: TRBV7-4
d_call: TRBD1
clone_size: .
cdr3_aa: CASRATGGFPYEQYF
cdr3_nt: TGTGCCAGCAGAGCGACAGGGGGCTTTCCCTACGAGCAGTACTTC

j_call: TRBJ2-7
v_call: TRBV29-1
d_call: .
clone_size: .
cdr3_aa: CSVGDTSYEQYF
cdr3_nt: TGCAGCGTTGGGGACACTTCTTACGAGCAGTACTTC

j_call: TRBJ1-4
v_call: TRBV29-1
d_call: .
clone_size: .
cdr3_aa: CSVLQNEKLFF
cdr3_nt: TGCAGCGTTCTACAGAACGAAAAACTGTTTTTT

j_call: TRBJ2-1
v_call: TRBV2
d_call: .
clone_size: .
cdr3_aa: CASNWAPAYNEQFF
cdr3_nt: TGTGCCAGCAATTGGGCTCCGGCCTACAATGAGCAGTTCTTC

j_call: TRBJ1-1
v_call: TRBV18
d_call: .
clone_size: .
cdr3_aa: CASSPEAGMNTEAFF
cdr3_nt: TGTGCCAGCTCACCAGAAGCAGGGATGAACACTGAAGCTTTCTTT

j_call: TRBJ1-6
v_call: TRBV19
d_call: .
clone_size: .
cdr3_aa: CASRGRDPYNSPLHF
cdr3_nt: TGTGCCAGTAGAGGCAGGGATCCTTATAATTCACCCCTCCACTTT

j_call: TRBJ2-7
v_call: TRBV2
d_call: .
clone_size: .
cdr3_aa: CASRDSEQYF
cdr3_nt: TGTGCCAGCAGAGATAGCGAGCAGTACTTC

j_call: TRBJ2-7
v_call: TRBV5-5
d_call: TRBD2
clone_size: once
cdr3_aa: CASSRRGGPGRVYEQYF
cdr3_nt: TGTGCCAGCAGCAGAAGGGGAGGCCCCGGGAGGGTTTACGAGCAGTACTTC

j_call: TRBJ2-7
v_call: TRBV5-1
d_call: TRBD2
clone_size: .
cdr3_aa: CASSLGPGRDDEQYF
cdr3_nt: TGCGCCAGCAGCTTGGGTCCCGGGAGGGACGACGAGCAGTACTTC

j_call: TRBJ2-3
v_call: TRBV4-1
d_call: TRBD1
clone_size: few
cdr3_aa: CASSQVGTATDTQYF
cdr3_nt: TGCGCCAGCAGCCAAGTAGGGACAGCAACAGATACGCAGTATTTT

j_call: TRBJ2-3
v_call: TRBV5-6
d_call: .
clone_size: .
cdr3_aa: CASSLASGYLDTQYF
cdr3_nt: TGTGCCAGCAGCTTGGCCTCAGGCTATTTGGATACGCAGTATTTT

j_call: TRBJ2-5
v_call: TRBV24-1
d_call: TRBD2
clone_size: .
cdr3_aa: CATSDTTGTSGLQETQYF
cdr3_nt: TGTGCCACCAGTGACACAACCGGGACTAGCGGTCTTCAAGAGACCCAGTACTTC

j_call: TRBJ2-6
v_call: TRBV2
d_call: .
clone_size: .
cdr3_aa: CASSQEGFGANVLTF
cdr3_nt: TGTGCCAGCTCGCAGGAAGGGTTCGGGGCCAACGTCCTGACTTTC

j_call: TRBJ2-5
v_call: TRBV2
d_call: TRBD2
clone_size: .
cdr3_aa: CAGNGLAGGQETQYF
cdr3_nt: TGTGCCGGCAACGGACTAGCGGGGGGGCAAGAGACCCAGTACTTC

j_call: TRBJ2-3
v_call: TRBV4-2
d_call: .
clone_size: .
cdr3_aa: CASSQDKASGTDTQYF
cdr3_nt: TGTGCCAGCAGCCAAGATAAGGCCTCGGGCACAGATACGCAGTATTTT

j_call: TRBJ2-7
v_call: TRBV3-1/TRBV3-2
d_call: .
clone_size: .
cdr3_aa: CASSQELSSYEQYF
cdr3_nt: TGTGCCAGCAGCCAAGAGCTCAGCAGCTACGAGCAGTACTTC

j_call: TRBJ2-1
v_call: TRBV18
d_call: .
clone_size: .
cdr3_aa: CASSPEAVSYNEQFF
cdr3_nt: TGTGCCAGCTCACCTGAGGCAGTTAGTTACAATGAGCAGTTCTTC

j_call: TRBJ1-1
v_call: TRBV30
d_call: .
clone_size: .
cdr3_aa: CAWSKEVTEAFF
cdr3_nt: TGTGCCTGGAGTAAGGAGGTAACTGAAGCTTTCTTT

j_call: TRBJ1-6
v_call: TRBV27
d_call: .
clone_size: .
cdr3_aa: CASSLGWNSPLHF
cdr3_nt: TGTGCCAGCAGTTTAGGTTGGAATTCACCCCTCCACTTT

j_call: TRBJ1-1
v_call: TRBV25-1
d_call: .
clone_size: .
cdr3_aa: CASSEYRYTEAFF
cdr3_nt: TGTGCCAGCAGTGAATACCGGTACACTGAAGCTTTCTTT

j_call: TRBJ1-2
v_call: TRBV5-6
d_call: .
clone_size: .
cdr3_aa: CASSLFLQDYGYTF
cdr3_nt: TGTGCCAGCAGCTTGTTTCTACAGGACTATGGCTACACCTTC

j_call: TRBJ1-2
v_call: TRBV7-2
d_call: .
clone_size: .
cdr3_aa: CASSVSPGNRGYTF
cdr3_nt: TGTGCCAGCAGCGTAAGCCCGGGGAACAGGGGCTACACCTTC

j_call: TRBJ1-2
v_call: TRBV3-1/TRBV3-2
d_call: .
clone_size: .
cdr3_aa: CASSQDRGQTNGYTF
cdr3_nt: TGTGCCAGCAGCCAAGATAGGGGACAAACTAATGGCTACACCTTC

j_call: TRBJ2-3
v_call: TRBV28
d_call: .
clone_size: .
cdr3_aa: CASSVSTDTQYF
cdr3_nt: TGTGCCAGCAGCGTTAGCACAGATACGCAGTATTTT

j_call: TRBJ2-2
v_call: TRBV5-4
d_call: TRBD1
clone_size: .
cdr3_aa: CASSNRDRDTGELFF
cdr3_nt: TGTGCCAGCAGCAACCGGGACAGGGACACCGGGGAGCTGTTTTTT

j_call: TRBJ1-3
v_call: TRBV6-5
d_call: .
clone_size: .
cdr3_aa: CATTTGGASGNTIYF
cdr3_nt: TGTGCCACCACGACTGGAGGGGCCTCTGGAAACACCATATATTTT

j_call: TRBJ2-7
v_call: TRBV15
d_call: .
clone_size: once
cdr3_aa: CATSRDQAGSSYEQYF
cdr3_nt: TGTGCCACCAGCAGAGATCAGGCGGGGAGCTCCTACGAGCAGTACTTC

j_call: TRBJ2-5
v_call: TRBV6-5
d_call: .
clone_size: .
cdr3_aa: CASRANRAIQETQYF
cdr3_nt: TGTGCCAGCAGAGCTAACCGGGCCATCCAAGAGACCCAGTACTTC

j_call: TRBJ1-2
v_call: TRBV5-1
d_call: .
clone_size: .
cdr3_aa: CASTFRDTPNYGYTF
cdr3_nt: TGCGCCAGCACCTTCCGGGACACACCGAACTATGGCTACACCTTC

j_call: TRBJ1-2
v_call: TRBV3-1/TRBV3-2
d_call: .
clone_size: .
cdr3_aa: CASSQDVSGYGYTF
cdr3_nt: TGTGCCAGCAGCCAAGATGTTTCGGGGTATGGCTACACCTTC

j_call: TRBJ2-4
v_call: TRBV6-4
d_call: .
clone_size: .
cdr3_aa: CASVEGAKNIQYF
cdr3_nt: TGTGCCAGCGTAGAAGGGGCCAAAAACATTCAGTACTTC

j_call: TRBJ2-3
v_call: TRBV19
d_call: TRBD1
clone_size: .
cdr3_aa: CASSIEGDRAQYF
cdr3_nt: TGTGCCAGTAGTATAGAAGGCGACAGGGCTCAGTATTTT

j_call: TRBJ2-7
v_call: TRBV3-1/TRBV3-2
d_call: TRBD1
clone_size: .
cdr3_aa: CASQPGTGFNEQYF
cdr3_nt: TGTGCCAGCCAACCCGGGACAGGTTTCAACGAGCAGTACTTC

j_call: TRBJ2-2
v_call: TRBV28
d_call: TRBD1
clone_size: .
cdr3_aa: CASKIPRDRATNTGELFF
cdr3_nt: TGTGCCAGCAAAATCCCCCGCGACAGGGCCACGAACACCGGGGAGCTGTTTTTT

j_call: TRBJ2-7
v_call: TRBV29-1
d_call: .
clone_size: .
cdr3_aa: CSVGSPYEQYF
cdr3_nt: TGCAGCGTTGGGTCGCCCTACGAGCAGTACTTC

j_call: TRBJ1-4
v_call: TRBV2
d_call: TRBD1
clone_size: .
cdr3_aa: CASSGHRQGANEKLFF
cdr3_nt: TGTGCCAGCAGCGGACATAGACAGGGAGCTAATGAAAAACTGTTTTTT

j_call: TRBJ1-1
v_call: TRBV12-3/TRBV12-4
d_call: .
clone_size: few
cdr3_aa: CASRARRDTEAFF
cdr3_nt: TGTGCCAGCAGAGCTAGACGGGACACTGAAGCTTTCTTT

j_call: TRBJ1-2
v_call: TRBV5-1
d_call: .
clone_size: few
cdr3_aa: CASSPQPGAIYGYTF
cdr3_nt: TGCGCCAGCAGCCCCCAGCCAGGAGCCATCTATGGCTACACCTTC

j_call: TRBJ2-7
v_call: TRBV2
d_call: .
clone_size: few
cdr3_aa: CASRVRYEQYF
cdr3_nt: TGTGCCAGCCGTGTTCGGTACGAGCAGTACTTC